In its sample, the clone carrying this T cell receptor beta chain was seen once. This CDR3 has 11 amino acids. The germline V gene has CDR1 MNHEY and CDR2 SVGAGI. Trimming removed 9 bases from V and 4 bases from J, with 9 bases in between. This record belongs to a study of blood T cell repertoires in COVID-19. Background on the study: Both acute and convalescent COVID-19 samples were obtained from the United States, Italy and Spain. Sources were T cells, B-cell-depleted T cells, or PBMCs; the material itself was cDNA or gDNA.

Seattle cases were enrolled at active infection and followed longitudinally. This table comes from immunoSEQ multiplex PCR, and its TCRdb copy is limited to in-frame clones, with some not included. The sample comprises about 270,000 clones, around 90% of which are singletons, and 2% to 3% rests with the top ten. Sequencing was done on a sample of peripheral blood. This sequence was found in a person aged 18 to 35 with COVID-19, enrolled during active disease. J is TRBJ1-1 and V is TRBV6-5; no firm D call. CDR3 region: CASSRSTEAFF. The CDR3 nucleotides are TGTGCCAGTTCAAGGAGCACTGAAGCTTTCTTT.